This T cell receptor beta chain was documented in a study of radiation and T cells in renal cell carcinoma. The ends were cut back, 2 bases at V and 7 bases at J, with 8 bases in the middle. Per germline, CDR1 SGHTA and CDR2 FQGTGA. The length of the CDR3 is 13 residues. The time point is: blood 4 weeks post-SBRT, at nephrectomy. Specified treatment: 15 Gy SBRT to primary tumor, nephrectomy 4 weeks later. Nephrectomy followed 15 Gy stereotactic body radiation by 4 weeks. The method was immunoSEQ multiplex PCR; TCRdb's version includes in-frame clones alone and lacks a portion of them. The sample includes about 86,000 clones, around four fifths of them seen just once.

The starting material was blood, obtained from a patient whose treatment included radiotherapy and nephrectomy. This chain connects TRBV7-3 to TRBJ2-2; unclear D gene. The receptor's source is a man aged 45-60 years with renal cell carcinoma. CDR3 protein: CASSLVAYGELFF. CDR3 in DNA: TGTGCCAGCAGCTTAGTTGCGTACGGGGAGCTGTTTTTT.